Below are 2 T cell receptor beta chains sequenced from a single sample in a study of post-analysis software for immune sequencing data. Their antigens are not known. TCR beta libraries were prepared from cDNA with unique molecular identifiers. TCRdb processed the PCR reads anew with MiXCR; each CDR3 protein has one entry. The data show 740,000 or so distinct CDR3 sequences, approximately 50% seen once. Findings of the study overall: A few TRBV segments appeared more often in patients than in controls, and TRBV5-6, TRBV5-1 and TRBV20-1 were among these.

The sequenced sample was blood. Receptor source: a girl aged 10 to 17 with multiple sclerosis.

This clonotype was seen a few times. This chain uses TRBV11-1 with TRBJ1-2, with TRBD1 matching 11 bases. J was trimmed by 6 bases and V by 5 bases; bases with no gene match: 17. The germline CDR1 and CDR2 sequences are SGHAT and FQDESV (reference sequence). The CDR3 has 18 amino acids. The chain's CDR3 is CASSPGTHRTGGDDGYTF. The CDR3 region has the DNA TGTGCCAGCAGCCCAGGAACCCATCGGACAGGGGGCGACGATGGCTACACCTTC.

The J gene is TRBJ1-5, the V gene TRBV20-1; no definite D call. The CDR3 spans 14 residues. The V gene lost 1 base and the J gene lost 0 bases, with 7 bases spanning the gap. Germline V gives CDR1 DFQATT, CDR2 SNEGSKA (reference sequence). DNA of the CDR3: TGCAGTGCTAGAGGACTAAATAGCAATCAGCCCCAGCATTTT. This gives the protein CSARGLNSNQPQHF.